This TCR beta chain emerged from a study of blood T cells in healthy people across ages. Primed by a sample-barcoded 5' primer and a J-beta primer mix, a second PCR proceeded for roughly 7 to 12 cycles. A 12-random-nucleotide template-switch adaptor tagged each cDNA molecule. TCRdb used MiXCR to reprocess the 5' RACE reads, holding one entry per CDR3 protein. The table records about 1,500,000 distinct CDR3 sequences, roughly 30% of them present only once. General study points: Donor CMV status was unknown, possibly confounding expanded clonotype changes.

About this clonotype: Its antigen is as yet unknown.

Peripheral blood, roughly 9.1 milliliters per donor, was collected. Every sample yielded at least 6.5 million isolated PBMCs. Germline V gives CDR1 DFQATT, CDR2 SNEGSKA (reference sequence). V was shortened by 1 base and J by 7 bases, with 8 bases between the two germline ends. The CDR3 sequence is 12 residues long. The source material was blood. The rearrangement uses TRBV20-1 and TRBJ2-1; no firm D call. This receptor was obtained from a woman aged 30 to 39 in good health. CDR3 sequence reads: CSARVMGNEQFF. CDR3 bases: TGCAGTGCTAGAGTTATGGGGAATGAGCAGTTCTTC.